The present T cell receptor beta chain was sequenced within a study of vaccination effects on CD4 cells after COVID-19. Study summary: Samples gathered post-vaccine arrived a median of 72 days past the second dose.

Broader study findings: Marked clonal contraction was seen late after vaccination (in both infection- and vaccine-induced clones).

As concerns this clone: Its antigen is not identified.

Within the ViraFEST assay, antigen-specific CD4+ T cells underwent expansion with viral peptide pools prior to sequencing. When around 10 days of culture had elapsed, CD4+ T cells were isolated. Each participant was given two doses of one vaccine (BNT162b2 or mRNA-1273). Half the medium was swapped for IL-2 medium on days 3 and 7. Produced via immunoSEQ multiplex PCR; TCRdb's table is partial and in-frame only. The sample gives 57,000 or so clones, 73% of which show up once; less than 1.5% is in the top ten. The CDR3 is made up of 13 amino acids. Trimming took 5 bases from V and 4 from J, leaving 11 bases between them. Per germline, CDR1 SGHVS and CDR2 FQNEAQ.

The clonotype originates from a human donor who received a COVID-19 vaccine. The chain has TRBV7-8 and TRBJ1-2; D call uncertain. The sample here was CD4+ T cells from PBMCs cultured with HCoV-229E spike peptides, taken after COVID-19 vaccination. Written as DNA, the CDR3 is TGTGCCAGCAGCACCCCTGCCTTCTATGGCTACACCTTC. Its protein product is CASSTPAFYGYTF.